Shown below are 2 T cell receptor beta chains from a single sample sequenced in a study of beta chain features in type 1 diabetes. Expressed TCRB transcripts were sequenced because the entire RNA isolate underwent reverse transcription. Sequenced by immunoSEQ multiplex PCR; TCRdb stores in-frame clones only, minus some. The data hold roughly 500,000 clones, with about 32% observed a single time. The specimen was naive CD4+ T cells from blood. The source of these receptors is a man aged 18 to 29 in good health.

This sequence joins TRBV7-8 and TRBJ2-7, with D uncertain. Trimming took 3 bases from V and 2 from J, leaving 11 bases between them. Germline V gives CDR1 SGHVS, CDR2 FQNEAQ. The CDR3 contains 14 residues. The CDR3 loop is CASSFSRITYEQYF. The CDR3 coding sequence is TGTGCCAGCAGCTTTTCGCGTATTACCTACGAGCAGTACTTC. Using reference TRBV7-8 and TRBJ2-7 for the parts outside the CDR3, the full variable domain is GAGVSQSPRYKVAKRGQDVALRCDPISGHVSLFWYQQALGQGPEFLTYFQNEAQLDKSGLPSDRFFAERPEGSVSTLKIQRTQQEDSAVYLCASSFSRITYEQYFGPGTRLTVT.

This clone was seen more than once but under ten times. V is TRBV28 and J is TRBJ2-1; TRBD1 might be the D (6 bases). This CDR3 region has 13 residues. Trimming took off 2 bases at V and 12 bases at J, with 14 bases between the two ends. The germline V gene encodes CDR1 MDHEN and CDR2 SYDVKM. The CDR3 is CASSLQGPPGQFF. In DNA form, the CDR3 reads TGTGCCAGCAGTTTACAGGGGCCCCCCGGGCAGTTCTTC.